This TCR beta chain was sequenced for a study of early T cells in non-severe SARS-CoV-2 infection (dated by TCRdb to the early 2020s). For context, the study as a whole: Because TCR sequencing was done on bulk RNA from unsorted whole blood, the alpha and beta chains could not be paired.

What the research found in general, with its limitations: VDJdb matching was skewed toward anti-spike CD8 responses, so virus-specific expansions were likely underestimated and private and CD4 specificities were missed.

The library was generated by 5' RACE. This sample was sequenced with a NextSeq 500. To correct for sequencing error and PCR bias, the TCR library protocol tagged individual cDNA molecules with unique molecular identifiers. Both TCR alpha and beta chains were sequenced, and tight co-correlation was observed between alpha and beta sequence abundances in each sample. In the original analysis: Decombinator V4 was used to perform V gene, J gene and CDR3 annotation of TCR sequences. TCRs were defined as expanded if a significant change between any two time points was detected under a Poisson model with p below 0.0001. TCR abundances were normalised to the total number of TCRs sequenced per sample and expressed as counts per million. MAIT TCRs were defined by TRAV1-2 paired with TRAJ12, TRAJ20 or TRAJ33, and iNKT TCRs by TRAV10 paired with TRAJ18. A search of VDJdb, accessed on 1 November 2021, was run for TCRs annotated to CMV, EBV and SARS-CoV-2, with TCRs annotated for multiple antigens excluded. TCRdb passed the public sequencing reads through fastp at Q25 and MiXCR, retaining productive beta sequences. Rows are unified per CDR3 protein, each entry keeping the most common DNA and genes. TCRdb, rather than the study authors, made the V and J calls. For this sample the table gives fewer than 85,000 distinct CDR3 sequences, of which about 14% were detected only once. The leading ten clones occupy approximately 3.8% of the sample.

Via the germline V gene, CDR1 is MDHEN and CDR2 SYDVKM. Counted from cysteine to phenylalanine, this CDR3 has 14 amino acids. Solely the CDR3 DNA is kept, with 42 bases framed from the first base. V loses 3 bases, J loses 3 bases, and the germline ends lie 12 bases apart. This clonotype was observed a handful of times. The clone's antigen remains unknown. Base qualities are missing; no much larger clone stands one base away. Set within a cohort of healthcare workers in London, UK, this nested case-control study involved weekly PCR testing of nasopharyngeal swabs along with blood sampling. Healthcare workers were recruited during the week of the UK lockdown, between 23 and 31 March 2020, and followed weekly for up to 16 weeks.

This sequence uses TRBV28 and TRBJ2-7; D gene: possibly TRBD2, on 5 matching bases. Sequenced here: whole blood, sampled at baseline. The sequence was collected from an adult who was a healthcare worker with PCR-confirmed SARS-CoV-2 infection or an uninfected control (not recorded which). The nucleotide sequence reads TGTGCCAGCAGTTTGCCAGGACTCTTCTACGAGCAGTACTTC. The encoded protein is CASSLPGLFYEQYF.